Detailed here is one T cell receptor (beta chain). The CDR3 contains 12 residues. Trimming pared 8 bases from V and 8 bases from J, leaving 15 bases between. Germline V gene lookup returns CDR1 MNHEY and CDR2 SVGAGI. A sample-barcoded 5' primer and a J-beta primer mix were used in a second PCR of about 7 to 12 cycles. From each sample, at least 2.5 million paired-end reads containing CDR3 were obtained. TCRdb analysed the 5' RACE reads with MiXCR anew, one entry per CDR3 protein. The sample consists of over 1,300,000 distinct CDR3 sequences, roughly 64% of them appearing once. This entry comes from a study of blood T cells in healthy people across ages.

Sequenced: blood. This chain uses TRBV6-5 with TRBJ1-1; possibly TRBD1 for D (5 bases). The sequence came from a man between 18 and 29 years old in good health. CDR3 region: CASYWWGVEAFF. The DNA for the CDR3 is TGTGCCAGCTACTGGTGGGGGGTAGAAGCTTTCTTT.